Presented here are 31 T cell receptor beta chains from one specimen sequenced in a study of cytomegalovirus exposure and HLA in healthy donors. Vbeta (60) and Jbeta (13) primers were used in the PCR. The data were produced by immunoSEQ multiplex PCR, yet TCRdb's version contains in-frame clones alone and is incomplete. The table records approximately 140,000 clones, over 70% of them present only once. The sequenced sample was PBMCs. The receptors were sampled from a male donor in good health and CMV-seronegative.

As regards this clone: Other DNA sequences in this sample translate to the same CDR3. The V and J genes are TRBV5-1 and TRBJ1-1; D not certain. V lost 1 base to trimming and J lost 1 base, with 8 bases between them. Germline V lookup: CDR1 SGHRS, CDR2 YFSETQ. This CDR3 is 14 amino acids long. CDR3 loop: CASSLLDRNTEAFF. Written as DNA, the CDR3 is TGCGCCAGCAGCTTGCTAGATAGGAACACTGAAGCTTTCTTT. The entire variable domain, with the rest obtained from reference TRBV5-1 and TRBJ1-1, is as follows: KAGVTQTPRYLIKTRGQQVTLSCSPISGHRSVSWYQQTPGQGLQFLFEYFSETQRNKGNFPGRFSGRQFSNSRSEMNVSTLELGDSALYLCASSLLDRNTEAFFGQGTRLTVV.

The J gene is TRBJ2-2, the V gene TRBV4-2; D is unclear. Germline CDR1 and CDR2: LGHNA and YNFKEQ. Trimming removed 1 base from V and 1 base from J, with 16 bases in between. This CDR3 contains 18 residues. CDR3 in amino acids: CASSQGTTPRGNTGELFF. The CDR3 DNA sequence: TGTGCCAGCAGCCAAGGAACCACTCCTCGAGGGAACACCGGGGAGCTGTTTTTT.

Here the CDR3 reads CASRPTGPYSNQPQHF. In nucleotides, the CDR3 is TGTGCCAGTAGACCGACAGGGCCTTATAGCAATCAGCCCCAGCATTTT. The chain employs TRBV19 and TRBJ1-5; 7 bases align to TRBD1. This CDR3 spans 16 amino acids. Trimming at V came to 6 bases and at J to 0 bases, leaving 8 bases not matched to a gene. Germline values: CDR1 LNHDA, CDR2 SQIVND (reference sequence). Supplemented by reference TRBV19 and TRBJ1-5, the full variable domain reads DGGITQSPKYLFRKEGQNVTLSCEQNLNHDAMYWYRQDPGQGLRLIYYSQIVNDFQKGDIAEGYSVSREKKESFPLTVTSAQKNPTAFYLCASRPTGPYSNQPQHFGDGTRLSIL.

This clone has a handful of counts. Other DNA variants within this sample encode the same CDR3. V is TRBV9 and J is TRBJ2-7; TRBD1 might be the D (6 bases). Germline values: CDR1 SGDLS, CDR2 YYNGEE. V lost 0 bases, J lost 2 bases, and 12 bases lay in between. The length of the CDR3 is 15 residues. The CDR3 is CASSVAGDRTYEQYF. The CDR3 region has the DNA TGTGCCAGCAGCGTAGCCGGTGACAGGACCTACGAGCAGTACTTC.

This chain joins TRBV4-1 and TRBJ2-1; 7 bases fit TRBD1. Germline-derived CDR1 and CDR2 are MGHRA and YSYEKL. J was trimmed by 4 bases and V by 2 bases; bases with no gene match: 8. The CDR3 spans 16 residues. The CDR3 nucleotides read TGCGCCAGCAGCCAAATCGTCACAGGGGATTACAATGAGCAGTTCTTC. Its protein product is CASSQIVTGDYNEQFF.

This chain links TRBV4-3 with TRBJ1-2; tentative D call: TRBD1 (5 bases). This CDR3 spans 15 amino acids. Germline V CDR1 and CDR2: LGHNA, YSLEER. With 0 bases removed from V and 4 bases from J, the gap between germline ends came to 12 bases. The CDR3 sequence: CASSQDTRVGYGYTF. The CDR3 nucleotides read TGCGCCAGCAGCCAAGATACCAGGGTGGGCTATGGCTACACCTTC.

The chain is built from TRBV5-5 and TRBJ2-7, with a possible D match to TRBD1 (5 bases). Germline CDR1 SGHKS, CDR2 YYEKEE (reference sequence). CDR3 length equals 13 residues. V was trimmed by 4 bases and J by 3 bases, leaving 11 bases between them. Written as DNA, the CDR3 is TGTGCCAGCAGCCTGTGGGGCGTCTACGAGCAGTACTTC. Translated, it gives CASSLWGVYEQYF.

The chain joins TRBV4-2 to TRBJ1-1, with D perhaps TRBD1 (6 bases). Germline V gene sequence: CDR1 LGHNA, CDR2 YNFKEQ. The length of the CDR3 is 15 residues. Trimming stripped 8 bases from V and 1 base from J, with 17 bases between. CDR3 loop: CASGTGTGPNTEAFF. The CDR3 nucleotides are TGTGCCAGCGGTACAGGGACGGGTCCGAACACTGAAGCTTTCTTT.

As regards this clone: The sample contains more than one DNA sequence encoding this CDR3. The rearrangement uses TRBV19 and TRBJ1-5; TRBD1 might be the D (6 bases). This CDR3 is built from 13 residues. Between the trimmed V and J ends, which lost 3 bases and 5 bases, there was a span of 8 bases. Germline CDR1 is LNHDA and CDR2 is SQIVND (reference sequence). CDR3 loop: CASSMDSDQPQHF. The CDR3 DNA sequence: TGTGCCAGTAGTATGGACAGTGATCAGCCCCAGCATTTT.

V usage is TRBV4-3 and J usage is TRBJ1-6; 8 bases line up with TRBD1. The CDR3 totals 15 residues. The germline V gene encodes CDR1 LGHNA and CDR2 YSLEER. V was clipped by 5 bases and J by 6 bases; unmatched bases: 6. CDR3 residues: CASSVETGVNSPLHF. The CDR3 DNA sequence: TGCGCCAGCAGCGTTGAGACAGGGGTTAATTCACCCCTCCACTTT.

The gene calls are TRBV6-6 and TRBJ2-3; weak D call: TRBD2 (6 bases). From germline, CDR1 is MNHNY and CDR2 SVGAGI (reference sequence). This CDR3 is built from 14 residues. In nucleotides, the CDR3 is TGTTCTTCCCAGGCGGGACCTAGCACAGATACGCAGTATTTT. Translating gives CSSQAGPSTDTQYF.

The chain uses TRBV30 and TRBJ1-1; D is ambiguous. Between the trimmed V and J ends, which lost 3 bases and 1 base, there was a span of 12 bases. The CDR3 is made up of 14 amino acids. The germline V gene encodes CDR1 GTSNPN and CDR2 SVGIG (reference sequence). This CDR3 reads CAWRNFGRNTEAFF. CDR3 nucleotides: TGTGCCTGGAGGAACTTTGGGAGGAACACTGAAGCTTTCTTT.

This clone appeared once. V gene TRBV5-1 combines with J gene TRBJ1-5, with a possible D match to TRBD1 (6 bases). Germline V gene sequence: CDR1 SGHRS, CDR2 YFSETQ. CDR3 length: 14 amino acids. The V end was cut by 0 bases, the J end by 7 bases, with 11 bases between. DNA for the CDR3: TGCGCCAGCAGCTTGGACAGGGTGAACCAGCCCCAGCATTTT. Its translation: CASSLDRVNQPQHF. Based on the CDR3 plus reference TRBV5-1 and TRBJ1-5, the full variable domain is KAGVTQTPRYLIKTRGQQVTLSCSPISGHRSVSWYQQTPGQGLQFLFEYFSETQRNKGNFPGRFSGRQFSNSRSEMNVSTLELGDSALYLCASSLDRVNQPQHFGDGTRLSIL.

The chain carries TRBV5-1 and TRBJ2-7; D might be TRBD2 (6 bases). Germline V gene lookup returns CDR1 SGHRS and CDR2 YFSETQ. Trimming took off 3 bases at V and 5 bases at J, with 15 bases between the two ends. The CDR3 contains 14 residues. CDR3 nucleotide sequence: TGCGCCAGCAGCTCACGTTTGGGACTGAACGAGCAGTACTTC. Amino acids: CASSSRLGLNEQYF.

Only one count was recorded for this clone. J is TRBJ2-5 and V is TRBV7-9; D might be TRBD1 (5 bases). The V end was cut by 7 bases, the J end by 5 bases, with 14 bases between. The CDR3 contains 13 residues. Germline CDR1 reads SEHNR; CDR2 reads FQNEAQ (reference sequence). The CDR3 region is CASTVRGSETQYF. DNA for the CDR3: TGTGCCAGCACAGTTAGGGGAAGCGAGACCCAGTACTTC.

DNA of the CDR3: TGTGCCAGCAGCCAAGATAGGCGGGGTAGTAATGAAAAACTGTTTTTT. Its protein product is CASSQDRRGSNEKLFF. The gene calls are TRBV4-2 and TRBJ1-4; unclear D gene. This CDR3 is built from 16 residues. Germline CDR1 is LGHNA and CDR2 is YNFKEQ. Trimming cost V 0 bases and J 4 bases, with 12 bases left between them.

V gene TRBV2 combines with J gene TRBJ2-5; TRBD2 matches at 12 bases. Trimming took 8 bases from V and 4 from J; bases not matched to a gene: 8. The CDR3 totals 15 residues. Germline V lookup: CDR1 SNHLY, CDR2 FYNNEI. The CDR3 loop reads CASRTSGASGETQYF. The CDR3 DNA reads TGTGCCAGCCGGACTAGCGGGGCCTCCGGAGAGACCCAGTACTTC. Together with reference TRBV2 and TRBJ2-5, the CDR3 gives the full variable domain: EPEVTQTPSHQVTQMGQEVILRCVPISNHLYFYWYRQILGQKVEFLVSFYNNEISEKSEIFDDQFSVERPDGSNFTLKIRSTKLEDSAMYFCASRTSGASGETQYFGPGTRLLVL.

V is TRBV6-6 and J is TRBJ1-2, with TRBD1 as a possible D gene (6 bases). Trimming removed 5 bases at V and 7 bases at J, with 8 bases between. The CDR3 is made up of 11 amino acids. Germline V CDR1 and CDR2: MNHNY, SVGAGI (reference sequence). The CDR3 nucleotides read TGTGCCAGCAGTACAGGGCCTGGCTACACCTTC. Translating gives CASSTGPGYTF.

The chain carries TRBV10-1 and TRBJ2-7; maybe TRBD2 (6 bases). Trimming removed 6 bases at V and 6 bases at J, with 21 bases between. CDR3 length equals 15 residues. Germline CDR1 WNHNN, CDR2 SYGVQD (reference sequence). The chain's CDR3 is CASSRGPSGGTEQYF. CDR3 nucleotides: TGCGCCAGCAGCCGCGGGCCCAGCGGAGGGACCGAGCAGTACTTC.

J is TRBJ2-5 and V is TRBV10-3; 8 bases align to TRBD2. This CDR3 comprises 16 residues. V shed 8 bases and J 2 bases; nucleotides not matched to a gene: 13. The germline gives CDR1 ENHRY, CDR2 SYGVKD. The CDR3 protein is CAISRGGPSEQETQYF. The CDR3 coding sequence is TGTGCCATCTCCCGGGGGGGGCCGAGTGAGCAAGAGACCCAGTACTTC.

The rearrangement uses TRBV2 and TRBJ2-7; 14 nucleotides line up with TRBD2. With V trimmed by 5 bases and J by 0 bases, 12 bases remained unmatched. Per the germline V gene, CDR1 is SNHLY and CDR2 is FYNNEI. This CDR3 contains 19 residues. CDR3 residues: CASSHPGLAGAVSSYEQYF. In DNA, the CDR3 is TGTGCCAGCAGTCACCCGGGACTAGCGGGGGCCGTCAGCTCCTACGAGCAGTACTTC.

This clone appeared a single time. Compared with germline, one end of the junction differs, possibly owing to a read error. The CDR3 loop is CASGEWQGSMDF. The CDR3 nucleotides are TGTGCCAGCGGTGAGTGGCAGGGGAGCATGGATTTT. The J gene is TRBJ1-5, the V gene TRBV7-8; D perhaps matches TRBD1 (6 bases). This CDR3 has 12 residues. Germline V gives CDR1 SGHVS, CDR2 FQNEAQ. The variable domain in full, completed from reference TRBV7-8 and TRBJ1-5, reads GAGVSQSPRYKVAKRGQDVALRCDPISGHVSLFWYQQALGQGPEFLTYFQNEAQLDKSGLPSDRFFAERPEGSVSTLKIQRTQQEDSAVYLCASGEWQGSMDFGDGTRLSIL.

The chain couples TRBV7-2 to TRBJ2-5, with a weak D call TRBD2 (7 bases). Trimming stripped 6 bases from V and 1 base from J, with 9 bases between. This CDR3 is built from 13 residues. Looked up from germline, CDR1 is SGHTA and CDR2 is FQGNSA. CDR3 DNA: TGTGCCAGCAGAAGGGGGGGCCAAGAGACCCAGTACTTC. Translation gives CASRRGGQETQYF.

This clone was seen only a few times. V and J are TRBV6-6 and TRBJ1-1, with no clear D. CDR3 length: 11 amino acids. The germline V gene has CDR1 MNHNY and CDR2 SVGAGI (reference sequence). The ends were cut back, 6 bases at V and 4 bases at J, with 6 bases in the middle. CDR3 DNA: TGTGCCAGCAGCCTAAGCACTGAAGCTTTCTTT. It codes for CASSLSTEAFF.

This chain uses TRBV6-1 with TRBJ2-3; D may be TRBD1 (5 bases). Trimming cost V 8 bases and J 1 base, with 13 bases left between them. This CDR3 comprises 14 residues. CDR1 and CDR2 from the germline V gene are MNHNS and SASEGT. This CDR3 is CASAGPVRTDTQYF. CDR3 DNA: TGTGCCAGCGCAGGGCCGGTTCGCACAGATACGCAGTATTTT.

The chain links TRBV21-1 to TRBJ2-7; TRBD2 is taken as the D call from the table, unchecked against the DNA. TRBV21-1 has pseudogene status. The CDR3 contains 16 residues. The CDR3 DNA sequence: TGTGCCAGCAGCAAAGGCGTTTTCACTAGCTCCTACGAGCAGTACTTC. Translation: CASSKGVFTSSYEQYF.

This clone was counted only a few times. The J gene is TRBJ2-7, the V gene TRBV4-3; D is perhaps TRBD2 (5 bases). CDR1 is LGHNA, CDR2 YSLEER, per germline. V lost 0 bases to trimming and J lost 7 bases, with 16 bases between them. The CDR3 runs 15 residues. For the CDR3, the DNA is TGCGCCAGCAGCCAAGACTACTCGGAGGCGGAAGAGCAGTACTTC. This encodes CASSQDYSEAEEQYF.

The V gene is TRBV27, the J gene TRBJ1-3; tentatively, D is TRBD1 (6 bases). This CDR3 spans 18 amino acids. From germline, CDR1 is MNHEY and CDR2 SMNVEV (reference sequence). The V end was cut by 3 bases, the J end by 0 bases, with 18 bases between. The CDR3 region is CASSFRGRPSLSGNTIYF. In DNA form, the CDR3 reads TGTGCCAGCAGTTTCAGGGGACGACCCTCTCTCTCTGGAAACACCATATATTTT.

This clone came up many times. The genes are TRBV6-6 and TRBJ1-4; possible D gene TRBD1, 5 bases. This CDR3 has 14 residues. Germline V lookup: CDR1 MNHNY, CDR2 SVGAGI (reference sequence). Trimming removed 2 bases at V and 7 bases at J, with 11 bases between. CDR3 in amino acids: CASSYGGVSEKLFF. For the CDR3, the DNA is TGTGCCAGCAGTTACGGGGGGGTGAGTGAAAAACTGTTTTTT.

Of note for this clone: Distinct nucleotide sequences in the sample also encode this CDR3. The CDR3 nucleotides read TGCGCCAGCAGCCGACACCGGGACAGCCAAGAGACCCAGTACTTC. It is translated as CASSRHRDSQETQYF. The rearrangement joins TRBV4-3 to TRBJ2-5, with 7 bases that match TRBD1. Germline CDR1 is LGHNA and CDR2 is YSLEER. The CDR3 contains 15 residues. The ends lost 4 bases at V and 1 base at J; junction bases unmatched: 6.

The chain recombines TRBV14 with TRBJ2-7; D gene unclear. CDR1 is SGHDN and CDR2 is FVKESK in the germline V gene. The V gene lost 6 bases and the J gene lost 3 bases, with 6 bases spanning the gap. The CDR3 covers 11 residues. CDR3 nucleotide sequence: TGTGCCAGCAGATCTTTCTACGAGCAGTACTTC. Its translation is CASRSFYEQYF.